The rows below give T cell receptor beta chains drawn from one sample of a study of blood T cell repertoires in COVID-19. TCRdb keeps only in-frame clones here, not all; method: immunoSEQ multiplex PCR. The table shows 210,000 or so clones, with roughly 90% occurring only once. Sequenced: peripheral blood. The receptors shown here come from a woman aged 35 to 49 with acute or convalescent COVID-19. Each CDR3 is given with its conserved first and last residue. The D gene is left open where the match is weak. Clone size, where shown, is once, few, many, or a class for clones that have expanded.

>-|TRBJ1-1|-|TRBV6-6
CASSYPRAGADTEAFF
TGTGCCAGCAGTTACCCCCGGGCGGGGGCGGACACTGAAGCTTTCTTT
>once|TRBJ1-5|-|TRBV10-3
CAISESGATDQPQHF
TGTGCCATCAGTGAGTCTGGGGCTACAGACCAGCCCCAGCATTTT
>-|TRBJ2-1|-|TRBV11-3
CASSSRQNNEQFF
TGTGCCAGCAGCTCGAGACAGAACAATGAGCAGTTCTTC
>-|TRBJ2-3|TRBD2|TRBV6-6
CASSYIAGRPTDTQYF
TGTGCCAGCAGTTACATAGCGGGGAGGCCCACAGATACGCAGTATTTT
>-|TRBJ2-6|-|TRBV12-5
CASGLVLPGANVLTF
TGTGCTAGTGGTTTGGTTCTCCCTGGGGCCAACGTCCTGACTTTC
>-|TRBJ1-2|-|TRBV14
CASSPLGGARPTNYGYTF
TGTGCCAGCAGCCCCCTCGGAGGGGCCCGTCCTACTAACTATGGCTACACCTTC
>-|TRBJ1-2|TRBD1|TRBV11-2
CASSPLRRQGVLYNYGYTF
TGTGCCAGCAGCCCACTCCGGAGACAGGGGGTTTTGTATAACTATGGCTACACCTTC
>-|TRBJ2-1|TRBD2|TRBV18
CASSPSSGGNEQFF
TGTGCCAGCTCACCATCTAGCGGGGGAAATGAGCAGTTCTTC
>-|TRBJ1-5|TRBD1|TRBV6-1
CASSDRGLSNQPQHF
TGTGCCAGCAGTGACAGGGGGCTTAGCAATCAGCCCCAGCATTTT
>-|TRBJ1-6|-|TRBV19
CASSIRQTSHNSPLHF
TGTGCCAGTAGTATTCGACAGACTAGCCATAATTCACCCCTCCACTTT
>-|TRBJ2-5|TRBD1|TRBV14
CASSQLRGYGVQETQYF
TGTGCCAGCAGCCAACTCAGGGGGTATGGGGTCCAAGAGACCCAGTACTTC
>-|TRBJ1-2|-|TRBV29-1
CSVRPQGPRYGYTF
TGCAGCGTCCGACCCCAGGGCCCCCGCTATGGCTACACCTTC
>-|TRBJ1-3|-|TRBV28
CASRSRGAGSGNTIYF
TGTGCCAGCAGATCCCGGGGAGCCGGATCTGGAAACACCATATATTTT
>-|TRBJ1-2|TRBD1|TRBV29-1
CSVDRTGVGYGYTF
TGCAGCGTTGATAGAACAGGGGTCGGATATGGCTACACCTTC
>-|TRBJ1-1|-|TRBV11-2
CASSRDTEAFF
TGTGCCAGCAGTCGCGACACTGAAGCTTTCTTT
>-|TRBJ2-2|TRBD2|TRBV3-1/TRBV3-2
CASSRGGNTGELFF
TGTGCCAGCAGCCGCGGGGGGAACACCGGGGAGCTGTTTTTT
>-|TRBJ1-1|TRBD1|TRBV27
CASSPRDRNTEAFF
TGTGCCAGCAGTCCCCGGGACAGGAACACTGAAGCTTTCTTT
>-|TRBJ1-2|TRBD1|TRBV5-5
CASSLQGVSGYTF
TGTGCCAGCAGCTTGCAGGGGGTATCGGGCTACACCTTC
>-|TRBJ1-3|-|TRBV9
CASSVGGGVAGNTIYF
TGTGCCAGCAGCGTTGGGGGAGGGGTAGCTGGAAACACCATATATTTT
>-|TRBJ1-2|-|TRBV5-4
CASSFAGYGYTF
TGTGCCAGCAGCTTTGCCGGCTATGGCTACACCTTC
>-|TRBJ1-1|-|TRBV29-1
CSLLQGGTEAFF
TGCAGCCTATTACAGGGTGGCACTGAAGCTTTCTTT
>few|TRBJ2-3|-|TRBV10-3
CAIKQEADTQYF
TGTGCCATCAAGCAGGAGGCAGATACGCAGTATTTT
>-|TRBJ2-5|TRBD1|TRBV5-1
CASSLTGTGGRETQYF
TGCGCCAGCAGCTTGACCGGGACAGGGGGCAGGGAGACCCAGTACTTC
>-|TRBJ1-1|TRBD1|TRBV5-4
CASSPDRRGTEAFF
TGTGCCAGCAGCCCGGACAGGAGGGGCACTGAAGCTTTCTTT
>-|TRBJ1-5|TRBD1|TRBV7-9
CASSLSSGGGQPQHF
TGTGCCAGCAGCTTATCCTCAGGGGGCGGCCAGCCCCAGCATTTT
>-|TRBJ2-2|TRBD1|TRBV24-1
CATSDWTGGTGELFF
TGTGCCACCAGTGATTGGACAGGGGGGACCGGGGAGCTGTTTTTT
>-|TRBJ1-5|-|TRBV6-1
CASSERTNQPQHF
TGTGCCAGCAGTGAGAGAACTAATCAGCCCCAGCATTTT
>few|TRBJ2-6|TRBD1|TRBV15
CATSRTDRSLNVLTF
TGTGCCACCAGCCGAACGGACAGGTCCCTCAACGTCCTGACTTTC
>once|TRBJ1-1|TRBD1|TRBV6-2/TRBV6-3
CASSHRGTEAFF
TGTGCCAGCAGTCACAGGGGTACTGAAGCTTTCTTT
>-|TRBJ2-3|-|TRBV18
CASSPTGLPDTQYF
TGTGCCAGCTCACCCACTGGACTACCGGATACGCAGTATTTT
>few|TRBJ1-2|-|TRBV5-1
CASSPAEFGILYGYTF
TGCGCCAGCAGCCCTGCCGAATTCGGGATCCTGTATGGCTACACCTTC
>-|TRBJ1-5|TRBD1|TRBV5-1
CASSSSGGGQPQHF
TGCGCCAGCAGCTCGTCAGGGGGAGGTCAGCCCCAGCATTTT
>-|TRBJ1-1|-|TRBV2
CASSLYTEAFF
TGTGCCAGCAGTCTCTACACTGAAGCTTTCTTT
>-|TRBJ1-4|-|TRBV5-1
CASSPTIGATNEKLFF
TGCGCCAGCAGCCCCACCATAGGGGCAACTAATGAAAAACTGTTTTTT
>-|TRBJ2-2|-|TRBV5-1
CASSQGGAGELFF
TGCGCCAGCAGCCAAGGGGGGGCCGGGGAGCTGTTTTTT
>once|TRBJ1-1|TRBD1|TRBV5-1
CASNLRGTGPRREAFF
TGCGCCAGCAACCTCCGAGGGACAGGGCCCCGTCGTGAAGCTTTCTTT
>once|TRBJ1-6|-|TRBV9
CASSVGGGGSPLHF
TGTGCCAGCAGCGTAGGAGGGGGAGGGTCACCCCTCCACTTT
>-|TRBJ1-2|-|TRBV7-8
CASSPNSYGYTF
TGTGCCAGCAGCCCGAACAGCTATGGCTACACCTTC
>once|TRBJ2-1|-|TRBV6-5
CASSFDRQFNEQFF
TGTGCCAGCAGTTTCGACAGACAATTCAATGAGCAGTTCTTC
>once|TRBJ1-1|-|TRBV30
CAWIGGAFEAFF
TGTGCCTGGATAGGTGGGGCGTTTGAAGCTTTCTTT
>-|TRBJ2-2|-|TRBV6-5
CASSSRGPGELFF
TGTGCCAGCAGTTCCCGGGGTCCCGGGGAGCTGTTTTTT
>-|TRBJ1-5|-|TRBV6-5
CASTEDFNQPQHF
TGTGCCAGCACCGAGGACTTCAATCAGCCCCAGCATTTT
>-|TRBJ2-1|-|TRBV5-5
CASSLGLAGDEQFF
TGTGCCAGCAGCTTGGGTTTAGCTGGTGATGAGCAGTTCTTC
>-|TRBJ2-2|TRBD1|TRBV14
CASRRTGNTGELFF
TGTGCCAGTCGGAGGACAGGGAACACCGGGGAGCTGTTTTTT
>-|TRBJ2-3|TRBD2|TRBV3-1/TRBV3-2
CASSISGGATDTQYF
TGTGCCAGCAGCATTAGCGGGGGGGCTACAGATACGCAGTATTTT
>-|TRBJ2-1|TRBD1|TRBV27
CASSSGQGVYNEQFF
TGTGCCAGCAGTTCCGGACAGGGGGTCTACAATGAGCAGTTCTTC
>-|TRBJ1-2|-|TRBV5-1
CASSLVGEGYGYTF
TGCGCCAGCAGCTTGGTGGGGGAGGGCTATGGCTACACCTTC
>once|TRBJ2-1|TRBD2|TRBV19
CASNIAGGLHEQFF
TGTGCCAGTAATATAGCGGGGGGGCTTCATGAGCAGTTCTTC
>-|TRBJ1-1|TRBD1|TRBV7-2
CASSSNRGPTEAFF
TGTGCCAGCAGCTCAAACAGGGGGCCCACTGAAGCTTTCTTT
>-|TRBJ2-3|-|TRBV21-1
CASSNQRGGVSDTQYF
TGTGCCAGCAGCAATCAGCGGGGGGGCGTTTCAGATACGCAGTATTTT
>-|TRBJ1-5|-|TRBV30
CAWRGRGGLGQPQHF
TGTGCCTGGAGAGGCCGGGGTGGGTTAGGTCAGCCCCAGCATTTT
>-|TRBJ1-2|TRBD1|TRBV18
CASSQDRGGYGYTF
TGTGCCAGCTCCCAGGACAGGGGCGGCTATGGCTACACCTTC
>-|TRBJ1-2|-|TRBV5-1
CASSGHGNYGYTF
TGCGCCAGCAGCGGGCACGGTAACTATGGCTACACCTTC
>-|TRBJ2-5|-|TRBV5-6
CASIRITSQETQYF
TGTGCCAGCATCCGAATAACCAGCCAAGAGACCCAGTACTTC
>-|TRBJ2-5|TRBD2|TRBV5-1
CASSFTTPLAGGRETQYF
TGCGCCAGCAGCTTCACAACACCGTTAGCGGGGGGGCGGGAGACCCAGTACTTC
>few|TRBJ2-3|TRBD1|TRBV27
CASSPQDRGNTDTQYF
TGTGCCAGCAGCCCCCAGGACAGGGGGAACACAGATACGCAGTATTTT
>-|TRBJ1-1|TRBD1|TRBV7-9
CASSLGETGANTEAFF
TGTGCCAGCAGCTTAGGGGAGACAGGGGCGAACACTGAAGCTTTCTTT
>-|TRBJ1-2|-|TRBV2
CANQLIQGAYGYTF
TGTGCCAACCAACTTATACAGGGTGCCTATGGCTACACCTTC